The 14 T cell receptor beta chains listed next were all sequenced from one sample in a study of T-cell memory formation after mild COVID-19. TCRdb reprocessed the 5' RACE reads via MiXCR and lists one record per CDR3 protein. The table records 360,000 or so distinct CDR3 sequences, approximately 27% of them present only once. Material: PBMCs or a T cell subset sorted from them (not recorded which). The receptors come from an adult woman who had mild COVID-19 (a few samples of this study predate the infection). Cell type and time point are not known.

V is TRBV24-1 and J is TRBJ2-2, with D unresolved. Germline loops: CDR1 KGHDR, CDR2 SFDVKD. The V and J ends lost 4 bases and 1 base respectively, with 3 bases between them. CDR3 length: 13 residues. The CDR3: CATSEGNTGELFF. CDR3 DNA: TGTGCCACCAGTGAAGGGAACACCGGGGAGCTGTTTTTT.

The chain has TRBV12-3 or TRBV12-4 and TRBJ2-1, with 11 bases matching TRBD2. The CDR3 spans 16 residues. Trimming at V came to 5 bases and at J to 3 bases, leaving 6 bases not matched to a gene. The CDR3 coding sequence is TGTGCCAGCAGTCCGGGGACTAGCGGTTACTACAATGAGCAGTTCTTC. This translates into CASSPGTSGYYNEQFF.

CDR3 region: CASSFIAGSYNEQFF. DNA of the CDR3: TGTGCCAGCAGTTTCATAGCGGGATCCTACAATGAGCAGTTCTTC. This chain links TRBV12-3 or TRBV12-4 with TRBJ2-1; TRBD2 matches 8 bases. This CDR3 contains 15 residues. V was clipped by 3 bases and J by 1 base; unmatched bases: 2.

The gene calls are TRBV7-8 and TRBJ2-5; D is perhaps TRBD1 or TRBD2 (5 bases each). The CDR3 runs 18 residues. Trimming removed 1 base from V and 6 bases from J, with 24 bases in between. The V gene's germline CDR1 is SGHVS and CDR2 FQNEAQ. The CDR3 here is CASSLGGRPEYNGKTQYF. Written as DNA, the CDR3 is TGTGCCAGCAGCTTAGGGGGACGGCCCGAGTATAATGGAAAGACCCAGTACTTC.

The CDR3 nucleotides read TGTGCCAGCAGCTTAGAATCGAGCCTAACTGAAGCTTTCTTT. Translating gives CASSLESSLTEAFF. The chain joins TRBV7-9 to TRBJ1-1; D remains unclear. Looked up from germline, CDR1 is SEHNR and CDR2 is FQNEAQ (reference sequence). This CDR3 region has 14 residues. The V end lost 1 base, the J end lost 5 bases, and 11 bases lay between the germline ends.

The table lists this clonotype with many counts. The V gene is TRBV7-2, the J gene TRBJ2-2; a weak D match, TRBD2 (6 bases). V was trimmed by 5 bases and J by 4 bases, leaving 14 bases between them. Germline V gene sequence: CDR1 SGHTA, CDR2 FQGNSA. The length of the CDR3 is 15 residues. The CDR3 loop is CASSPTGGGTGELFF. The CDR3 nucleotides read TGTGCCAGCAGCCCCACCGGGGGTGGCACCGGGGAGCTGTTTTTT.

V usage is TRBV11-2 and J usage is TRBJ2-7; 7 bases match TRBD2. The germline V gene encodes CDR1 SGHAT and CDR2 FQNNGV. The length of the CDR3 is 15 residues. V gave up 5 bases and J gave up 2 bases; unmatched junction bases: 9. The CDR3 region is CASSQNSGGTYEQYF. CDR3 nucleotide sequence: TGTGCCAGCAGCCAGAACTCGGGGGGAACCTACGAGCAGTACTTC.

The rearrangement uses TRBV4-3 and TRBJ1-2; no definite D call. Deletions cut 0 bases from V and 5 bases from J, with 16 bases between. The germline V gene has CDR1 LGHNA and CDR2 YSLEER. CDR3 length: 16 residues. The CDR3 DNA is TGCGCCAGCAGCCAAGATGCGCCGGGTCGATTGTATGGCTACACCTTC. Encoded protein: CASSQDAPGRLYGYTF.

This clonotype occurred a few times. The chain has TRBV14 and TRBJ2-3, with D maybe TRBD2 (6 bases). The CDR3 sequence is 16 residues long. V shed 2 bases and J shed 5 bases, with 17 bases lying between them. Germline CDR1 is SGHDN and CDR2 is FVKESK. This CDR3 is CASSQRDFPWGDTQYF. CDR3 nucleotides: TGTGCCAGCAGCCAACGGGACTTCCCATGGGGAGATACGCAGTATTTT.

The chain combines TRBV29-1 with TRBJ2-1; D possibly corresponds to TRBD2 (6 bases). Germline values: CDR1 SQVTM, CDR2 ANQGSEA. This CDR3 has 18 amino acids. Trimming took off 2 bases at V and 6 bases at J, with 26 bases between the two ends. The CDR3 loop is CSVEPGGSSGEGLNEQFF. In DNA, the CDR3 is TGCAGCGTTGAACCTGGGGGGTCTTCGGGGGAAGGACTCAATGAGCAGTTCTTC.

This clonotype was counted between two and nine times. The rearrangement joins TRBV30 to TRBJ2-1; weak D call: TRBD2 (6 bases). The V end was cut by 1 base, the J end by 8 bases, with 9 bases between. Germline CDR1 reads GTSNPN; CDR2 reads SVGIG (reference sequence). The CDR3 spans 12 residues. The CDR3 reads CAWSAGEDEQFF. DNA for the CDR3: TGTGCCTGGAGTGCGGGGGAGGATGAGCAGTTCTTC.

The chain links TRBV5-5 to TRBJ2-7; maybe TRBD1 (6 bases). The CDR3 runs to 16 residues. Germline lookup yields CDR1 SGHKS and CDR2 YYEKEE (reference sequence). The V end was cut by 2 bases, the J end by 0 bases, with 15 bases between. The CDR3 spells CASSFEGVVPSYEQYF. The CDR3 nucleotides are TGTGCCAGCAGCTTTGAGGGGGTCGTTCCCTCCTACGAGCAGTACTTC.

The CDR3 reads CASSVGARGTTGELFF. The CDR3 DNA reads as TGTGCCAGCAGCGTAGGTGCCAGGGGAACAACCGGGGAGCTGTTTTTT. The chain employs TRBV9 and TRBJ2-2; tentative D call: TRBD1 (6 bases). CDR3 length equals 16 residues. CDR1 SGDLS and CDR2 YYNGEE come from the germline V gene. With 0 bases removed from V and 5 bases from J, the gap between germline ends came to 14 bases.

This clonotype showed up just a few times. The rearrangement uses TRBV12-3 or TRBV12-4 and TRBJ2-7, with unresolved D. The CDR3 totals 13 residues. Deletions cut 3 bases from V and 3 bases from J, with 9 bases between. The CDR3: CASSFGVLYEQYF. DNA for the CDR3: TGTGCCAGCAGTTTTGGGGTACTCTACGAGCAGTACTTC.